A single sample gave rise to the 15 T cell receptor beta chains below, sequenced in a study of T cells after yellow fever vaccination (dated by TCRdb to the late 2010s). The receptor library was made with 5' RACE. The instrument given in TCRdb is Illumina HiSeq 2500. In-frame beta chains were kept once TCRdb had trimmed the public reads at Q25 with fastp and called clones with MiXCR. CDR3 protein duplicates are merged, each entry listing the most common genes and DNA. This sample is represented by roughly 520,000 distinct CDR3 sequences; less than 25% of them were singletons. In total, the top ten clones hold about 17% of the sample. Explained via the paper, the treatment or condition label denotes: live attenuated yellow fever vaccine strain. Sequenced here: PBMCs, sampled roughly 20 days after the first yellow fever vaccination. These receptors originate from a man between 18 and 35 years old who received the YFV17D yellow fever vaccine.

The CDR3 protein is CAISESKGQGAYNSPLHF. CDR3 DNA sequence: TGTGCCATCAGTGAGTCGAAGGGGCAGGGCGCCTATAATTCACCCCTCCACTTT. The V gene is TRBV10-3, the J gene TRBJ1-6, with TRBD1 as a possible D gene (5 bases). This CDR3 has 18 amino acids. V lost 0 bases, J lost 2 bases, and 14 bases lay in between. Looked up from germline, CDR1 is ENHRY and CDR2 is SYGVKD.

In DNA form, the CDR3 reads TGTGCCAGCAACGTCGGGGGGGCAGGGTACTATGGCTACACCTTC. Amino acid sequence: CASNVGGAGYYGYTF. This sequence joins TRBV7-9 and TRBJ1-2, with a tentative D call TRBD1 (6 bases). The CDR3 sequence is 15 residues long. V was cut by 7 bases and J by 3 bases, with 18 bases left in between. CDR1 is SEHNR and CDR2 is FQNEAQ in the germline V gene (reference sequence).

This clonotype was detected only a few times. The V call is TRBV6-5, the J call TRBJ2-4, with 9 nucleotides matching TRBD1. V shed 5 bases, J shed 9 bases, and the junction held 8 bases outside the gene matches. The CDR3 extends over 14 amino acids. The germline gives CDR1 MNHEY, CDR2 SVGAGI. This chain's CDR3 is CASSPWTGEGIQYF. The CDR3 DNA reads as TGTGCCAGCAGTCCCTGGACAGGGGAGGGCATTCAGTACTTC.

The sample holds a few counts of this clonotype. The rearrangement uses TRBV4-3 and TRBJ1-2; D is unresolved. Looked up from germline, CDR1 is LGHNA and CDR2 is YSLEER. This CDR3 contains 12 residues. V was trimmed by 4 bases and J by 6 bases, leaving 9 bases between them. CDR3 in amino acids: CASSRGPDGYTF. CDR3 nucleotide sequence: TGCGCCAGCAGCCGCGGCCCCGATGGCTACACCTTC.

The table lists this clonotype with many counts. CDR3 DNA sequence: TGCGCCAGCAGCCCCCGAGGTGCCTACGAGCAGTACTTC. Translating gives CASSPRGAYEQYF. The chain recombines TRBV5-1 with TRBJ2-7; D gene uncertain. This CDR3 has 13 residues. V was shortened by 4 bases and J by 2 bases, with 10 bases between the two germline ends. Germline-derived CDR1 and CDR2 are SGHRS and YFSETQ. The full variable domain, rest sourced from reference TRBV5-1 and TRBJ2-7, is KAGVTQTPRYLIKTRGQQVTLSCSPISGHRSVSWYQQTPGQGLQFLFEYFSETQRNKGNFPGRFSGRQFSNSRSEMNVSTLELGDSALYLCASSPRGAYEQYFGPGTRLTVT.

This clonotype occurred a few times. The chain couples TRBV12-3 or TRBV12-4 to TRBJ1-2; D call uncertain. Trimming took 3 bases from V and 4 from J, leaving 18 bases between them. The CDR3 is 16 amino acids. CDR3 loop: CASSFTIRGVGYGYTF. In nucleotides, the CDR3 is TGTGCCAGCAGTTTTACCATCCGGGGTGTTGGCTATGGCTACACCTTC.

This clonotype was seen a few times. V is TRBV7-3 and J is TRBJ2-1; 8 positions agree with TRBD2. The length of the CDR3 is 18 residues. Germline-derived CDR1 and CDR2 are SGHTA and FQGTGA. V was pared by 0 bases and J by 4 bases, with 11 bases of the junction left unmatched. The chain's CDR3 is CASSLTPGAGGSYNEQFF. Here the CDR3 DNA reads TGTGCCAGCAGCTTAACCCCCGGGGCGGGGGGATCGTACAATGAGCAGTTCTTC.

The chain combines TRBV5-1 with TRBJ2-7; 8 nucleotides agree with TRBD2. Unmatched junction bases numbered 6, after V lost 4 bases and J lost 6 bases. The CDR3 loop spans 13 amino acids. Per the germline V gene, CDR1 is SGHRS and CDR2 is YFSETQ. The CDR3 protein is CASSPGGGGEQYV. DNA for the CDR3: TGCGCCAGCAGCCCCGGGGGGGGGGGCGAGCAGTACGTC.

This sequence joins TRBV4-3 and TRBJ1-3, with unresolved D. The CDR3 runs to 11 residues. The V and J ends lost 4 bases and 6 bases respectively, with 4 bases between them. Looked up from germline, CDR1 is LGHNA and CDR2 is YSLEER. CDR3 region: CASSRQNTIYF. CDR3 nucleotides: TGCGCCAGCAGCCGCCAAAACACCATATATTTT.

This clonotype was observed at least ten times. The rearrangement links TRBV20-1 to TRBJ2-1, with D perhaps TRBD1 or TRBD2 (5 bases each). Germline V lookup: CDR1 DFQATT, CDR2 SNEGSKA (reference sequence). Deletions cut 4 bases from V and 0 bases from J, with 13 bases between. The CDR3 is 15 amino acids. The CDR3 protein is CSATSWGSSYNEQFF. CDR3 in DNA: TGCAGTGCTACCTCATGGGGGAGCTCCTACAATGAGCAGTTCTTC.

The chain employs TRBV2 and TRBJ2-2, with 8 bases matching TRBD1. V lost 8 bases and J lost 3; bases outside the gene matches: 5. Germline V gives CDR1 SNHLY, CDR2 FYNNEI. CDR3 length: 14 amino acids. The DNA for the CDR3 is TGTGCCAGCCAGACAGGGGAGGACACCGGGGAGCTGTTTTTT. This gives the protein CASQTGEDTGELFF.

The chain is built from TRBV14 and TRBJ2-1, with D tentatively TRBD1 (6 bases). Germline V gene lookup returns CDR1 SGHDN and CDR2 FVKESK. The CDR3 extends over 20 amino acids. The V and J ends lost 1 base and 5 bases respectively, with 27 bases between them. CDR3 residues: CASSQVRPGHIPNLNNEQFF. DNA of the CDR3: TGTGCCAGCAGCCAAGTCCGACCGGGACACATACCAAACCTGAACAATGAGCAGTTCTTC.

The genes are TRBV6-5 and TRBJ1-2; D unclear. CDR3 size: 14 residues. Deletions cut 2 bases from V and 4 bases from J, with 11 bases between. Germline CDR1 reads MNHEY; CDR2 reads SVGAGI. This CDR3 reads CASSYRGDGYGYTF. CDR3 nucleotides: TGTGCCAGCAGTTACCGTGGGGATGGCTATGGCTACACCTTC.

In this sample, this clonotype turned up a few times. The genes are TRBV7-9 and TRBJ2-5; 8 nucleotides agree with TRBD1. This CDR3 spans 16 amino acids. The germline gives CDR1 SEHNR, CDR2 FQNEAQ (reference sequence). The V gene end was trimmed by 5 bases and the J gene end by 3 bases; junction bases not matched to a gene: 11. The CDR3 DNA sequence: TGTGCCAGCAGCGTTTGGGACAGGAGCTCCGAAGAGACCCAGTACTTC. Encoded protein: CASSVWDRSSEETQYF.

The CDR3 is CASSQAPGLVENEQFF. The CDR3 DNA follows: TGCGCCAGCAGCCAAGCCCCGGGATTGGTAGAGAATGAGCAGTTCTTC. The chain employs TRBV4-1 and TRBJ2-1, with a tentative D call TRBD2 (5 bases). Germline-derived CDR1 and CDR2 are MGHRA and YSYEKL. Deletions cut 1 base from V and 7 bases from J, with 17 bases between. This CDR3 comprises 16 residues.